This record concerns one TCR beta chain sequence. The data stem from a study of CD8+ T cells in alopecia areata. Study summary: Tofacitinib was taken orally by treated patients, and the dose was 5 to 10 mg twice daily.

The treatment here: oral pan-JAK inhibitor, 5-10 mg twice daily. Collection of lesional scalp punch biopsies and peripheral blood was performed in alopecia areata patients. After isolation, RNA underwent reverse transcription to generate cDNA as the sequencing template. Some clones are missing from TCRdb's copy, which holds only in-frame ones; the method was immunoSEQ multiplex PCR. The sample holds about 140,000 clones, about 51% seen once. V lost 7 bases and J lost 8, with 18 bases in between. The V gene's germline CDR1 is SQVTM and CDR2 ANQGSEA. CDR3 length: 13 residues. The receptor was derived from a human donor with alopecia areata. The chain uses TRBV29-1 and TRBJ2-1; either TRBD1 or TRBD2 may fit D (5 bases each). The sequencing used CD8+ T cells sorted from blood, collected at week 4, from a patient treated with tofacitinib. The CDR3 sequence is CSAEYGTDDEQFF. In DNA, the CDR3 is TGCAGCGCCGAATACGGGACCGATGATGAGCAGTTCTTC.